Below are 22 T cell receptor beta chains sequenced from a single sample in a study of shared clonotypes between healthy human individuals. TCRdb's table, derived via immunoSEQ multiplex PCR, lists solely in-frame clones and lacks some. The sample includes more than 2 million clones, 90% to 96% of them seen just once. The sample was naive CD4+ T cells sorted from blood. The subset denotes: CD45RA+ positively selected. The receptors stem from a man younger than 35 in good health.

This chain connects TRBV11-2 to TRBJ2-3, with D possibly TRBD1 on 5 matching bases. The CDR3 has 11 residues. CDR1 is SGHAT and CDR2 is FQNNGV in the germline V gene. Trimming shortened V by 7 bases and J by 4 bases, and 6 bases separated the two germline ends. The CDR3 DNA is TGTGCCAGCAAAGGGGCAGATACGCAGTATTTT. Amino acid sequence: CASKGADTQYF. The whole variable domain, remainder taken from reference TRBV11-2 and TRBJ2-3, is EAGVAQSPRYKIIEKRQSVAFWCNPISGHATLYWYQQILGQGPKLLIQFQNNGVVDDSQLPKDRFSAERLKGVDSTLKIQPAKLEDSAVYLCASKGADTQYFGPGTRLTVL.

Regarding this clone: Within the sample, other DNA sequences also encode this same CDR3. This sequence joins TRBV6-5 and TRBJ1-6; unclear D gene. Trimming removed 8 bases at V and 0 bases at J, with 8 bases between. The length of the CDR3 is 14 residues. Germline CDR1 reads MNHEY; CDR2 reads SVGAGI. CDR3 DNA: TGTGCCAGCTCCCGTAGCTCCTATAATTCACCCCTCCACTTT. Residues: CASSRSSYNSPLHF.

The chain carries TRBV6-1 and TRBJ1-5, with D possibly matching TRBD1 (5 bases). The CDR3 is 16 amino acids. The germline V gene encodes CDR1 MNHNS and CDR2 SASEGT. V lost 2 bases to trimming and J lost 2 bases, with 13 bases between them. The CDR3 reads CASSEIPDTRNQPQHF. The CDR3 DNA follows: TGTGCCAGCAGTGAAATTCCGGACACCCGCAATCAGCCCCAGCATTTT.

This chain connects TRBV5-1 to TRBJ2-5, with a tentative D call TRBD1 (6 bases). Germline V gene data show CDR1 as SGHRS and CDR2 as YFSETQ. The CDR3 runs 14 residues. V lost 4 bases to trimming and J lost 5 bases, with 15 bases between them. The CDR3 sequence: CASSVAGVEETQYF. The DNA of the CDR3 is TGCGCCAGCAGCGTCGCAGGGGTCGAGGAGACCCAGTACTTC.

In its sample, this clone was seen a few times. The rearrangement joins TRBV5-1 to TRBJ1-4; D remains ambiguous. From germline, CDR1 is SGHRS and CDR2 YFSETQ. V dropped 0 bases and J dropped 6 bases, with 9 bases sitting between them. CDR3 length: 14 amino acids. CDR3 nucleotide sequence: TGCGCCAGCAGCTTGGGCAGGCCGGATGAAAAACTGTTTTTT. Encoded protein: CASSLGRPDEKLFF.

The V call is TRBV5-8, the J call TRBJ2-7; D remains unclear. The germline V gene encodes CDR1 SGHTS and CDR2 YDEGEE. The CDR3 runs 14 residues. The V and J ends lost 6 bases and 0 bases respectively, with 13 bases between them. The CDR3, as DNA: TGTGCCAGCAATAATTGGGGTACCTCCTACGAGCAGTACTTC. This translates into CASNNWGTSYEQYF.

The V call is TRBV9, the J call TRBJ1-1; 7 positions match TRBD1. Unmatched junction bases numbered 7, after V lost 3 bases and J lost 8 bases. This CDR3 region has 13 residues. The germline CDR1 and CDR2 sequences are SGDLS and YYNGEE. CDR3 amino acids: CASSDRGQAEAFF. The DNA for the CDR3 is TGTGCCAGCAGCGATAGGGGGCAAGCGGAAGCTTTCTTT. Full variable domain (rest looked up from reference TRBV9 and TRBJ1-1): DSGVTQTPKHLITATGQRVTLRCSPRSGDLSVYWYQQSLDQGLQFLIQYYNGEERAKGNILERFSAQQFPDLHSELNLSSLELGDSALYFCASSDRGQAEAFFGQGTRLTVV.

The V gene is TRBV5-1, the J gene TRBJ2-7, with 8 bases that match TRBD2. Germline V CDR1 and CDR2: SGHRS, YFSETQ. The CDR3 sequence is 14 residues long. V shed 5 bases and J 7 bases; nucleotides not matched to a gene: 11. The CDR3 protein is CASRHGGAVEEQYF. The CDR3 DNA reads as TGCGCCAGCAGGCACGGGGGGGCTGTTGAGGAGCAGTACTTC.

On this clone itself: Other DNA sequences of this sample code for an identical CDR3. CDR3 amino acids: CASSLAGTGGYEQYF. CDR3 nucleotides: TGTGCCAGCAGCTTAGCTGGGACAGGGGGCTACGAGCAGTACTTC. The V gene is TRBV7-2, the J gene TRBJ2-7; TRBD1 matches 11 bases. The CDR3 sequence is 15 residues long. CDR1 SGHTA and CDR2 FQGNSA come from the germline V gene. The V segment lost 0 bases and the J segment 3 bases; nucleotides outside the gene matches: 1.

The gene calls are TRBV6-4 and TRBJ2-1, with 9 bases fitting TRBD1. With 5 bases clipped from V and 10 bases from J, the junction kept 15 bases outside the gene matches. Looked up from germline, CDR1 is MRHNA and CDR2 is SNTAGT. This CDR3 is built from 16 residues. The CDR3 spells CASSLSGQGFFGEQFF. CDR3 sequence (DNA): TGTGCCAGCAGTTTAAGTGGACAGGGGTTTTTCGGAGAGCAGTTCTTC.

This sequence joins TRBV7-2 and TRBJ1-3; D call uncertain. CDR3 length: 15 amino acids. Between the trimmed V and J ends, which lost 2 bases and 0 bases, there was a span of 8 bases. Per germline, CDR1 SGHTA and CDR2 FQGNSA. CDR3 in amino acids: CASSLTPLSGNTIYF. As DNA, the CDR3 is TGTGCCAGCAGCTTAACCCCCCTCTCTGGAAACACCATATATTTT.

The chain has TRBV10-3 and TRBJ1-1, with a possible D match to TRBD1 (5 bases). The germline V gene has CDR1 ENHRY and CDR2 SYGVKD. V gave up 10 bases and J gave up 1 base, with 13 bases separating them. The CDR3 sequence is 13 residues long. The CDR3 DNA is TGTGCCACCCGGGGCCAGGCGAACACTGAAGCTTTCTTT. This gives the protein CATRGQANTEAFF.

The rearrangement joins TRBV25-1 to TRBJ2-7; 9 bases map to TRBD2. Germline CDR1 and CDR2: MGHDK and SYGVNS. The V segment lost 9 bases and the J segment 0 bases; nucleotides outside the gene matches: 3. This CDR3 contains 13 residues. The CDR3 DNA follows: TGTGCCAGTTCTAGCGGGGCCTCCTACGAGCAGTACTTC. Amino acids: CASSSGASYEQYF.

This rearrangement joins TRBV10-3 to TRBJ1-6; 9 nucleotides align to TRBD1. V was pared by 4 bases and J by 5 bases, with 3 bases of the junction left unmatched. There are 15 residues in the CDR3. The germline V gene encodes CDR1 ENHRY and CDR2 SYGVKD. CDR3 amino acids: CAISAGQGNNSPLHF. In nucleotides, the CDR3 is TGTGCCATCAGTGCGGGACAGGGAAATAATTCACCCCTCCACTTT.

This rearrangement joins TRBV30 to TRBJ1-2; 9 nucleotides match TRBD1. The CDR3 consists of 14 residues. With 2 bases clipped from V and 4 bases from J, the junction kept 5 bases outside the gene matches. Germline CDR1 and CDR2: GTSNPN and SVGIG (reference sequence). The CDR3 DNA follows: TGTGCCTGGAGTCCCACAGGGGGCGGCTATGGCTACACCTTC. It yields the protein CAWSPTGGGYGYTF.

The chain couples TRBV7-9 to TRBJ1-6; D is perhaps TRBD1 (5 bases). The CDR3 is 18 amino acids. The germline CDR1 and CDR2 sequences are SEHNR and FQNEAQ (reference sequence). Trimming cost V 2 bases and J 6 bases, with 20 bases left between them. CDR3 residues: CASSLYPIRQGINSPLHF. The CDR3 region has the DNA TGTGCCAGCAGCTTATACCCTATTAGGCAGGGAATTAATTCACCCCTCCACTTT.

This chain links TRBV7-9 with TRBJ2-7; D ambiguous. The CDR3 extends over 11 amino acids. Deletions cut 6 bases from V and 5 bases from J, with 8 bases between. Germline lookup yields CDR1 SEHNR and CDR2 FQNEAQ (reference sequence). In DNA, the CDR3 is TGTGCCAGCAGATCAATTAACGAGCAGTACTTC. Encoded protein: CASRSINEQYF.

The chain carries TRBV18 and TRBJ2-3; no reliable D call. V lost 3 bases and J lost 10, with 17 bases in between. CDR1 and CDR2 from the germline V gene are KGHSH and LQKENI. This CDR3 has 14 amino acids. The CDR3 coding sequence is TGTGCCAGCTCACCTGGCAAGGGCGGAGAATCGCAGTATTTT. Residues: CASSPGKGGESQYF.

This clone was found once. The V and J genes are TRBV9 and TRBJ2-2; D is ambiguous. The CDR3 covers 18 residues. Trimming cost V 0 bases and J 1 base, with 16 bases left between them. Looked up from germline, CDR1 is SGDLS and CDR2 is YYNGEE. For the CDR3, the DNA is TGTGCCAGCAGCGTAGAGTTATACGGGCCCCTGAACACCGGGGAGCTGTTTTTT. Residues: CASSVELYGPLNTGELFF. Filled out from reference TRBV9 and TRBJ2-2, the complete variable domain reads DSGVTQTPKHLITATGQRVTLRCSPRSGDLSVYWYQQSLDQGLQFLIQYYNGEERAKGNILERFSAQQFPDLHSELNLSSLELGDSALYFCASSVELYGPLNTGELFFGEGSRLTVL.

V and J are TRBV27 and TRBJ1-5, with D possibly TRBD1 on 5 matching bases. This CDR3 is built from 17 residues. V was shortened by 4 bases and J by 0 bases, with 16 bases between the two germline ends. Germline CDR1 is MNHEY and CDR2 is SMNVEV (reference sequence). In nucleotides, the CDR3 is TGTGCCAGCAGTTGGGACCGTCAATCCCTTAGCAATCAGCCCCAGCATTTT. As protein: CASSWDRQSLSNQPQHF.

The chain links TRBV6-5 to TRBJ1-1, with D possibly matching TRBD1 (5 bases). Deletions cut 8 bases from V and 7 bases from J, with 11 bases between. The CDR3 is made up of 11 amino acids. Germline V lookup: CDR1 MNHEY, CDR2 SVGAGI. Here the CDR3 reads CASLGASEAFF. CDR3 in DNA: TGTGCCAGCCTTGGGGCCAGTGAAGCTTTCTTT.

This chain joins TRBV9 and TRBJ2-1, with TRBD1 matching 7 bases. CDR1 is SGDLS, CDR2 YYNGEE, per germline. With V trimmed by 3 bases and J by 8 bases, 8 bases remained unmatched. This CDR3 is built from 14 residues. Here the CDR3 DNA reads TGTGCCAGCAGCGGTATGGGACAGCGGTATGAGCAGTTCTTC. As protein: CASSGMGQRYEQFF.